Each of the 17 T cell receptor beta chains below was sequenced from the same sample in a study of blood T cells in healthy people across ages. The second PCR ran about 6 to 11 cycles with a sample-barcoded 5' primer and J-beta primers. TCRdb fed the 5' RACE reads into MiXCR, producing one record per CDR3 protein. The top ten hold more than 3% of the sample, which has 780,000 or so distinct CDR3 sequences, around a quarter seen once. These same records also appear under a second study, on T cells of mothers and their children.

The sample was blood. These receptors were collected from a boy younger than 18 in good health.

This chain connects TRBV6-5 to TRBJ2-4; D possibly corresponds to TRBD1 (6 bases). Germline-derived CDR1 and CDR2 are MNHEY and SVGAGI. Trimming pared 6 bases from V and 9 bases from J, leaving 18 bases between. The CDR3 loop spans 14 amino acids. The CDR3 bases are TGTGCCAGCAGCCAATACAGGGCGCTCGGCATTCAGTACTTC. It translates to CASSQYRALGIQYF.

This chain joins TRBV18 and TRBJ2-3; possible D gene TRBD1, 5 bases. Looked up from germline, CDR1 is KGHSH and CDR2 is LQKENI. V was clipped by 6 bases and J by 0 bases, with 13 bases between them. CDR3 length: 15 amino acids. As DNA, the CDR3 is TGTGCCAGCTCTATCTCAGGGCAAAGCACAGATACGCAGTATTTT. This gives the protein CASSISGQSTDTQYF.

The rearrangement links TRBV19 to TRBJ2-7, with no clear D. The CDR3 has 13 residues. V gave up 1 base and J gave up 3 bases, with 7 bases separating them. Germline loops: CDR1 LNHDA, CDR2 SQIVND (reference sequence). CDR3 sequence: CASSIGLNYEQYF. As DNA, the CDR3 is TGTGCCAGTAGTATAGGACTGAACTACGAGCAGTACTTC.

The chain couples TRBV29-1 to TRBJ2-3, with a weak D call TRBD1 (5 bases). This CDR3 comprises 12 residues. Trimming cost V 7 bases and J 2 bases, with 10 bases left between them. Germline-derived CDR1 and CDR2 are SQVTM and ANQGSEA. CDR3 nucleotides: TGCAGCGGCCGCAGGGACACAGATACGCAGTATTTT. Protein: CSGRRDTDTQYF.

This clonotype has only a few counts. The CDR3 DNA follows: TGTGCCAGCAGCTTCAAACCTGGAAACACCATATATTTT. It codes for CASSFKPGNTIYF. The genes are TRBV7-2 and TRBJ1-3; no reliable D call. The CDR3 contains 13 residues. Germline V gives CDR1 SGHTA, CDR2 FQGNSA. The V end was cut by 3 bases, the J end by 2 bases, with 5 bases between.

This chain uses TRBV6-1 with TRBJ1-1; a possible D gene is TRBD1 (6 bases). The CDR3 loop spans 13 amino acids. The germline V and J ends were trimmed by 5 bases and 5 bases, with 12 bases remaining between them. The germline gives CDR1 MNHNS, CDR2 SASEGT. The CDR3 protein is CASSMTGGTEAFF. In nucleotides, the CDR3 is TGTGCCAGCAGTATGACAGGTGGGACTGAAGCTTTCTTT.

The chain recombines TRBV24-1 with TRBJ1-1; no clear D gene. The CDR3 loop spans 15 amino acids. V was pared by 1 base and J by 1 base, with 9 bases between. Germline values: CDR1 KGHDR, CDR2 SFDVKD. CDR3: CATSDFPDGNTEAFF. DNA of the CDR3: TGTGCCACCAGTGATTTCCCGGACGGGAACACTGAAGCTTTCTTT.

The J gene is TRBJ2-5, the V gene TRBV29-1; 7 bases agree with TRBD2. CDR1 SQVTM and CDR2 ANQGSEA come from the germline V gene. V gave up 4 bases and J gave up 2 bases; unmatched junction bases: 7. The CDR3 spans 14 residues. The CDR3 DNA is TGCAGCGTTGTCCCACCGCGGGAGCAAGAGACCCAGTACTTC. It specifies CSVVPPREQETQYF.

This clonotype was found a few times. This sequence joins TRBV7-3 and TRBJ2-1, with 7 bases aligning to TRBD2. CDR3 size: 15 residues. The ends lost 5 bases at V and 0 bases at J; junction bases unmatched: 4. CDR1 is SGHTA, CDR2 FQGTGA, per germline. The CDR3 here is CASSRSGRSYNEQFF. As DNA, the CDR3 is TGTGCCAGCAGCCGTAGCGGGCGCTCCTACAATGAGCAGTTCTTC.

The sample holds a few counts of this clonotype. The rearrangement uses TRBV27 and TRBJ2-3; 7 nucleotides agree with TRBD2. V lost 5 bases to trimming and J lost 0 bases; unmatched junction nucleotides: 2. There are 14 residues in the CDR3. Germline loops: CDR1 MNHEY, CDR2 SMNVEV (reference sequence). This CDR3 is CASSGGDSTDTQYF. CDR3 coding DNA: TGTGCCAGCAGTGGGGGGGATAGCACAGATACGCAGTATTTT.

The chain joins TRBV12-3 or TRBV12-4 to TRBJ2-4, with D perhaps TRBD1 (6 bases). V was cut by 5 bases and J by 7 bases, with 12 bases left in between. The CDR3 is 13 amino acids. The DNA of the CDR3 is TGTGCCAGCAGTATCATACAGGGTAACATTCAGTACTTC. Residues: CASSIIQGNIQYF.

The sample holds a few counts of this clonotype. V is TRBV4-1 and J is TRBJ2-3; maybe TRBD2 (6 bases). V was clipped by 0 bases and J by 3 bases, with 13 bases between them. Germline V gene data show CDR1 as MGHRA and CDR2 as YSYEKL. This CDR3 comprises 16 residues. CDR3 protein: CASSQEGGDRTDTQYF. DNA for the CDR3: TGCGCCAGCAGCCAAGAAGGAGGGGATCGGACAGATACGCAGTATTTT.

This clonotype was found a few times. V and J are TRBV11-2 and TRBJ2-6; no firm D call. CDR3 length equals 11 residues. V was pared by 1 base and J by 15 bases, with 7 bases between. From germline, CDR1 is SGHAT and CDR2 FQNNGV. In nucleotides, the CDR3 is TGTGCCAGCAGCTTAGCGGCTGACCTGACTTTC. This translates into CASSLAADLTF.

This clonotype showed up just a few times. V is TRBV29-1 and J is TRBJ2-5; TRBD2 matches 7 bases. V was clipped by 3 bases and J by 9 bases; unmatched bases: 4. The germline V gene encodes CDR1 SQVTM and CDR2 ANQGSEA. This CDR3 has 11 residues. The CDR3 protein is CSVDWGGAQYF. The CDR3 DNA reads as TGCAGCGTTGATTGGGGGGGGGCCCAGTACTTC. The whole variable domain, filled in from reference TRBV29-1 and TRBJ2-5, reads SAVISQKPSRDICQRGTSLTIQCQVDSQVTMMFWYRQQPGQSLTLIATANQGSEATYESGFVIDKFPISRPNLTFSTLTVSNMSPEDSSIYLCSVDWGGAQYFGPGTRLLVL.

The chain employs TRBV6-1 and TRBJ2-1, with 13 bases identical to TRBD2. Trimming at V came to 6 bases and at J to 0 bases, leaving 2 bases not matched to a gene. The CDR3 has 16 residues. Per the germline V gene, CDR1 is MNHNS and CDR2 is SASEGT. The CDR3 DNA reads TGTGCCAGCAGGGGACTAGCGGGATACTCCTACAATGAGCAGTTCTTC. Translation: CASRGLAGYSYNEQFF.

This rearrangement joins TRBV5-1 to TRBJ2-1; 8 bases are shared with TRBD2. After removal of 3 bases from V and 0 bases from J, the junction contained 5 bases not matched to a gene. This CDR3 region has 16 residues. Germline V gene data show CDR1 as SGHRS and CDR2 as YFSETQ. CDR3 coding DNA: TGCGCCAGCAGCTCGCTAGCGGGTCTCTCCTACAATGAGCAGTTCTTC. It codes for CASSSLAGLSYNEQFF.

A few counts support this clonotype. V gene TRBV21-1 combines with J gene TRBJ2-5; TRBD2, the D gene given by the table, was not confirmed from the DNA. TRBV21-1 is a recognized pseudogene. The length of the CDR3 is 12 residues. The CDR3 spells CALTSGQETQYF. CDR3 DNA sequence: TGTGCCTTGACTAGCGGACAAGAGACCCAGTACTTC.